One sample yielded the 25 T cell receptor beta chains listed below, sequenced in a study of shared clonotypes between healthy human individuals. Selected positively for CCR7 and CD45RO-negative, naive CD8 cells excluded terminally differentiated effector memory CD45RA+ cells. Profiling relied on immunoSEQ multiplex PCR, and the TCRdb table lists in-frame clones only, not all of them. This sample yields 550,000 to 600,000 clones, of which roughly 98% are seen a single time; 0.3% belongs to the top ten. Input material: naive CD8+ T cells sorted from blood. Receptors were obtained from a man between 25 and 39 years old in good health.

The rearrangement joins TRBV9 to TRBJ2-1; TRBD2 might be the D (6 bases). With 2 bases removed from V and 1 base from J, the gap between germline ends came to 13 bases. Per germline, CDR1 SGDLS and CDR2 YYNGEE. CDR3 size: 16 residues. CDR3 sequence: CASSVNEGGSYNEQFF. The CDR3 DNA follows: TGTGCCAGCAGCGTCAATGAGGGAGGATCCTACAATGAGCAGTTCTTC.

V gene TRBV7-9 combines with J gene TRBJ1-1, with D tentatively TRBD1 (6 bases). The CDR3 has 14 amino acids. The V gene's germline CDR1 is SEHNR and CDR2 FQNEAQ (reference sequence). The germline V and J ends were trimmed by 7 bases and 2 bases, with 14 bases remaining between them. CDR3 coding DNA: TGTGCCAGCACCCGGACAGAGCAAAACACTGAAGCTTTCTTT. As protein: CASTRTEQNTEAFF.

V usage is TRBV18 and J usage is TRBJ2-3, with no clear D. CDR3 length: 11 residues. The V end lost 5 bases, the J end lost 5 bases, and 5 bases lay between the germline ends. Germline V CDR1 and CDR2: KGHSH, LQKENI. DNA for the CDR3: TGTGCCAGCTCAGCGCGAGATACGCAGTATTTT. Its translation: CASSARDTQYF.

The J gene is TRBJ2-5, the V gene TRBV13, with D hard to call. CDR3 length equals 15 residues. V was trimmed by 2 bases and J by 5 bases, leaving 15 bases between them. The germline V gene has CDR1 PRHDT and CDR2 FYEKMQ (reference sequence). CDR3 DNA sequence: TGTGCCAGCAGCTTATTCGGGCAGTCCGGGGAGACCCAGTACTTC. Translated, it gives CASSLFGQSGETQYF.

This chain connects TRBV5-4 to TRBJ2-7; tentatively, D is TRBD1 or TRBD2 (6 bases each). CDR1 is SGHNT, CDR2 YYREEE, per germline (reference sequence). With 0 bases removed from V and 0 bases from J, the gap between germline ends came to 10 bases. The CDR3 consists of 15 residues. CDR3 nucleotide sequence: TGTGCCAGCAGCTTGGATGGGGGGCTCTCCTACGAGCAGTACTTC. Translated, it gives CASSLDGGLSYEQYF.

This chain connects TRBV29-1 to TRBJ2-7; 7 bases map to TRBD1. The CDR3 runs to 12 residues. CDR1 and CDR2 (germline): SQVTM, ANQGSEA. The junction had 6 bases not matched to a gene; V was cut back by 6 bases and J by 4 bases. CDR3 sequence reads: CSVTGHEYEQYF. The CDR3 nucleotides are TGCAGCGTGACAGGGCACGAATACGAGCAGTACTTC.

This clone was counted only a few times. The chain joins TRBV5-1 to TRBJ2-7, with 15 bases identical to TRBD2. The CDR3 loop spans 17 amino acids. J was trimmed by 5 bases and V by 3 bases; bases with no gene match: 9. Per the germline V gene, CDR1 is SGHRS and CDR2 is YFSETQ. This chain's CDR3 is CASSSEGLAGGPDEQYF. The CDR3 DNA reads TGCGCCAGCAGCTCAGAAGGACTAGCGGGAGGGCCCGACGAGCAGTACTTC.

The chain carries TRBV14 and TRBJ1-1, with a tentative D call TRBD1 (5 bases). CDR3 length: 15 amino acids. Germline CDR1 is SGHDN and CDR2 is FVKESK. Trimming removed 0 bases at V and 1 base at J, with 9 bases between. CDR3 region: CASSQDRDRNTEAFF. The CDR3 DNA reads as TGTGCCAGCAGCCAAGATCGGGACCGGAACACTGAAGCTTTCTTT.

The V and J genes are TRBV7-2 and TRBJ2-7, with 10 bases aligning to TRBD2. In germline, CDR1 is SGHTA, CDR2 FQGNSA. CDR3 length equals 14 residues. The J segment lost 2 bases and the V segment lost 4 bases, leaving 2 bases of the junction unmatched. CDR3: CASSSLAGAYEQYF. The CDR3 DNA reads TGTGCCAGCAGCTCCCTAGCGGGAGCCTACGAGCAGTACTTC.

In DNA, the CDR3 is TGTGCCAGCAGCCCCCTGGGGCTGAGCACAGATACGCAGTATTTT. Translating it yields CASSPLGLSTDTQYF. The chain combines TRBV27 with TRBJ2-3; possibly TRBD1 for D (5 bases). Trimming left V 6 bases short and J 0 bases short, with 13 bases between. The CDR3 runs to 15 residues. Germline V lookup: CDR1 MNHEY, CDR2 SMNVEV (reference sequence).

The V and J genes are TRBV19 and TRBJ1-1; D possibly corresponds to TRBD1 (6 bases). This CDR3 has 12 amino acids. V shed 8 bases and J shed 0 bases, with 7 bases lying between them. In germline, CDR1 is LNHDA, CDR2 SQIVND (reference sequence). CDR3 in DNA: TGTGCCAGTGGACAGCTGAACACTGAAGCTTTCTTT. The encoded protein is CASGQLNTEAFF.

The rearrangement joins TRBV6-5 to TRBJ2-3, with a weak D call TRBD2 (5 bases). The germline CDR1 and CDR2 sequences are MNHEY and SVGAGI. The CDR3 covers 13 residues. The germline V and J ends were trimmed by 5 bases and 6 bases, with 12 bases remaining between them. CDR3 in amino acids: CASSAGLLDTQYF. CDR3 bases: TGTGCCAGCAGTGCCGGACTCCTGGATACGCAGTATTTT.

The CDR3 spells CASSSSRDRGLPYEQYF. Written as DNA, the CDR3 is TGTGCCAGCAGCTCGTCCCGGGACAGGGGACTGCCCTACGAGCAGTACTTC. V and J are TRBV7-9 and TRBJ2-7; 10 positions agree with TRBD1. The V segment lost 4 bases and the J segment 2 bases; nucleotides outside the gene matches: 11. CDR1 and CDR2 from the germline V gene are SEHNR and FQNEAQ (reference sequence). CDR3 length: 17 residues.

This rearrangement joins TRBV29-1 to TRBJ2-1; no definite D call. The CDR3 consists of 14 residues. Germline values: CDR1 SQVTM, CDR2 ANQGSEA. Trimming stripped 0 bases from V and 3 bases from J, with 9 bases between. The CDR3 DNA sequence: TGCAGCGTTGAAGAGCCCACTGACTACAATGAGCAGTTCTTC. Its translation: CSVEEPTDYNEQFF.

J is TRBJ2-2 and V is TRBV7-6; TRBD1 matches 7 bases. CDR3 length: 18 residues. Germline loops: CDR1 SGHVS, CDR2 FNYEAQ. V was clipped by 3 bases and J by 4 bases; unmatched bases: 14. CDR3 coding DNA: TGTGCCAGCAGCTTTAAGGACAGGCGTTTAGATTCCACCGGGGAGCTGTTTTTT. It yields the protein CASSFKDRRLDSTGELFF. The whole variable domain, remainder taken from reference TRBV7-6 and TRBJ2-2, is GAGVSQSPRYKVTKRGQDVALRCDPISGHVSLYWYRQALGQGPEFLTYFNYEAQQDKSGLPNDRFSAERPEGSISTLTIQRTEQRDSAMYRCASSFKDRRLDSTGELFFGEGSRLTVL.

This clone was observed a single time. The chain carries TRBV5-6 and TRBJ2-3, with D perhaps TRBD1 (5 bases). Germline CDR1 and CDR2: SGHDT and YYEEEE. The length of the CDR3 is 13 residues. Trimming removed 3 bases from V and 2 bases from J, with 7 bases in between. The CDR3 protein is CASSYGATDTQYF. CDR3 coding DNA: TGTGCCAGCAGCTATGGGGCCACAGATACGCAGTATTTT.

The genes are TRBV5-4 and TRBJ2-1; D unresolved. From germline, CDR1 is SGHNT and CDR2 YYREEE (reference sequence). The CDR3 runs to 15 residues. V was clipped by 0 bases and J by 2 bases, with 9 bases between them. The CDR3 spells CASSLAVSPYNEQFF. The CDR3 DNA sequence: TGTGCCAGCAGCTTGGCAGTCTCGCCCTACAATGAGCAGTTCTTC.

V usage is TRBV5-1 and J usage is TRBJ2-1; 10 bases match TRBD1. V lost 1 base, J lost 4 bases, and 5 bases stayed unmatched. The CDR3 is 16 amino acids. CDR1 is SGHRS, CDR2 YFSETQ, per germline. CDR3 region: CASSLLGQGIYNEQFF. CDR3 nucleotides: TGCGCCAGCAGCTTGTTGGGACAGGGGATATACAATGAGCAGTTCTTC.

J is TRBJ2-1 and V is TRBV6-4; D perhaps matches TRBD2 (6 bases). CDR3 length equals 17 residues. The germline V gene has CDR1 MRHNA and CDR2 SNTAGT. V was pared by 7 bases and J by 4 bases, with 23 bases between. DNA for the CDR3: TGTGCCAGCAAAACCGGGACTCCCTATGGGGCTTACAATGAGCAGTTCTTC. It translates to CASKTGTPYGAYNEQFF.

This clone was picked up one time. The CDR3 loop is CASSEIGPPAVTQYF. DNA for the CDR3: TGTGCCAGCAGCGAAATAGGGCCCCCTGCCGTAACGCAGTATTTT. The chain recombines TRBV11-2 with TRBJ2-3, with unresolved D. Germline CDR1 SGHAT, CDR2 FQNNGV. Trimming left V 5 bases short and J 9 bases short, with 21 bases between. This CDR3 region has 15 residues.

The V and J genes are TRBV5-1 and TRBJ2-7; D is undetermined. V lost 5 bases to trimming and J lost 0 bases, with 15 bases between them. The germline V gene has CDR1 SGHRS and CDR2 YFSETQ. The CDR3 extends over 15 amino acids. In DNA form, the CDR3 reads TGCGCCAGCAGAGTTTGGTATGCCACCTCCTACGAGCAGTACTTC. Protein product: CASRVWYATSYEQYF.

CDR3 coding DNA: TGTGCCAGTAAAGCGGGAGGGACGCTTCGGACAGATACGCAGTATTTT. Amino acids: CASKAGGTLRTDTQYF. This rearrangement joins TRBV27 to TRBJ2-3, with 10 bases matching TRBD2. Germline V CDR1 and CDR2: MNHEY, SMNVEV (reference sequence). Trimming cost V 9 bases and J 3 bases; bases outside gene matches: 12. This CDR3 contains 16 residues.

The gene calls are TRBV2 and TRBJ2-3; D might be TRBD2 (5 bases). CDR1 and CDR2 from the germline V gene are SNHLY and FYNNEI. There are 16 residues in the CDR3. V gave up 0 bases and J gave up 0 bases, with 10 bases separating them. This CDR3 is CASSEALRGSTDTQYF. CDR3 coding DNA: TGTGCCAGCAGTGAAGCGCTCCGGGGAAGCACAGATACGCAGTATTTT.

The chain employs TRBV27 and TRBJ1-4, with 9 bases aligning to TRBD1. CDR3 length equals 15 residues. With 5 bases clipped from V and 4 bases from J, the junction kept 5 bases outside the gene matches. Germline V CDR1 and CDR2: MNHEY, SMNVEV (reference sequence). CDR3 DNA sequence: TGTGCCAGCAGTCCCCACAGGGGGCGTAATGAAAAACTGTTTTTT. It yields the protein CASSPHRGRNEKLFF. Full variable domain (missing parts from reference TRBV27 and TRBJ1-4): EAQVTQNPRYLITVTGKKLTVTCSQNMNHEYMSWYRQDPGLGLRQIYYSMNVEVTDKGDVPEGYKVSRKEKRNFPLILESPSPNQTSLYFCASSPHRGRNEKLFFGSGTQLSVL.

The chain is built from TRBV25-1 and TRBJ2-5, with TRBD1 as a possible D gene (6 bases). Looked up from germline, CDR1 is MGHDK and CDR2 is SYGVNS. There are 13 residues in the CDR3. V was pared by 4 bases and J by 5 bases, with 11 bases between. As DNA, the CDR3 is TGTGCCAGCAGTGGTGGGGGCGGTGAGACCCAGTACTTC. This gives the protein CASSGGGGETQYF.